This T cell receptor beta chain was captured in a study of spatial heterogeneity in lung cancer. The germline V gene encodes CDR1 SNHLY and CDR2 FYNNEI. The CDR3 contains 14 residues. The V and J ends lost 6 bases and 3 bases respectively, with 15 bases between them. Comment on this clonotype: Its matching antigen is unknown.

The time point denotes: sample taken at primary tumor resection. Donors were roughly 70 untreated early-stage non-small cell lung cancer patients. In each case, whole RNA from tumor, nontumor lung or frozen PBMC was sequenced unsorted. Findings and caveats of the study: Intratumoral expanded alpha and beta TCR counts were found to track tumor mutation counts. Expanded TCRs classified as ubiquitous or regional were counted, and these counts tracked ubiquitous and regional nonsynonymous mutations, respectively.

Every cDNA TCR molecule received its own unique molecular identifier. Via MiXCR, TCRdb re-called the 5' RACE reads, giving one row per CDR3 protein. This sample yields about 23,000 distinct CDR3 sequences, of which under 6.5% are seen a single time; 10% belongs to the top ten. The V gene is TRBV2, the J gene TRBJ2-7; D ambiguous. The sequencing used lung tumor tissue, collected at surgery. The source of this sequence is a male donor with early-stage non-small cell lung cancer. This CDR3 reads CASSPRPDRYEQYF. Written as DNA, the CDR3 is TGTGCCAGCAGCCCCCGGCCAGATCGCTACGAGCAGTACTTC.